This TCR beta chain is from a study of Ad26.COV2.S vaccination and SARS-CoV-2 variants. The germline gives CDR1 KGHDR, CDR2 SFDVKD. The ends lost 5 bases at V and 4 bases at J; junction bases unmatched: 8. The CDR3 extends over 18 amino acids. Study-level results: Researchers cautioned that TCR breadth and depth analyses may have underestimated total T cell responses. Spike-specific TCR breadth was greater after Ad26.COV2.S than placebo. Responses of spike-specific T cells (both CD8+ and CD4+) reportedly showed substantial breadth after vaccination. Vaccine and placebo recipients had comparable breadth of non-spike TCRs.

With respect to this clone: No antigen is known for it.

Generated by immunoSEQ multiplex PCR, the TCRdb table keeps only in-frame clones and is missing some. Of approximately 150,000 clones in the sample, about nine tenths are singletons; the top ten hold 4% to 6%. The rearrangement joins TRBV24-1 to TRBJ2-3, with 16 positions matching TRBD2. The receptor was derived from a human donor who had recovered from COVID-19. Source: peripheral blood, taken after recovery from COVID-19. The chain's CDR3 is CATSAPGLAGGRPDTQYF. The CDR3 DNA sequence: TGTGCCACCAGTGCCCCGGGACTAGCGGGGGGGCGTCCAGATACGCAGTATTTT.